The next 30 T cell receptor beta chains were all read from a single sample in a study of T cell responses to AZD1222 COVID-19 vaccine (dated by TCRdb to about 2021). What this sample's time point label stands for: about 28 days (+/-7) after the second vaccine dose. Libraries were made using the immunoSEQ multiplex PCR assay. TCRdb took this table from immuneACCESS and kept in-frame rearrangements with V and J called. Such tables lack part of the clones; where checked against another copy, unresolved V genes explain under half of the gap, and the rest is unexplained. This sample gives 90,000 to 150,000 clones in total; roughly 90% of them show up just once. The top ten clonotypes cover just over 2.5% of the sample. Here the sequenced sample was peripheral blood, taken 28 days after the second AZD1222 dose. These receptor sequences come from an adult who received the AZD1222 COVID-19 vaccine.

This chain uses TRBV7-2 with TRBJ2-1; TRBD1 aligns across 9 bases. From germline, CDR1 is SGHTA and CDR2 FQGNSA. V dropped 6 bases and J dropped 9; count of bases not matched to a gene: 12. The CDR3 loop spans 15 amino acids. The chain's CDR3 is CASRTGTGQFREQFF. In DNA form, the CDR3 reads TGTGCCAGCAGAACCGGGACAGGGCAGTTCCGTGAGCAGTTCTTC. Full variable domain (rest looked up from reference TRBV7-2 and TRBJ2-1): GAGVSQSPSNKVTEKGKDVELRCDPISGHTALYWYRQSLGQGLEFLIYFQGNSAPDKSGLPSDRFSAERTGGSVSTLTIQRTQQEDSAVYLCASRTGTGQFREQFFGPGTRLTVL.

The CDR3 spells CASSPSRGALEQFF. The CDR3 DNA is TGTGCCAGCAGTCCTTCCCGGGGGGCCCTTGAGCAGTTCTTC. The rearrangement joins TRBV6-5 to TRBJ2-1, with D maybe TRBD2 (7 bases). This CDR3 spans 14 amino acids. V shed 5 bases and J shed 9 bases, with 17 bases lying between them. Germline loops: CDR1 MNHEY, CDR2 SVGAGI.

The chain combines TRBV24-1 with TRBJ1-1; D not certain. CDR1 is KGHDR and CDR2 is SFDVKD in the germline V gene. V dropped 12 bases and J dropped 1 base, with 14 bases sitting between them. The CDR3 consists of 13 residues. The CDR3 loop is CASLLGGNTEAFF. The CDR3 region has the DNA TGTGCCTCGCTGCTGGGAGGGAACACTGAAGCTTTCTTT.

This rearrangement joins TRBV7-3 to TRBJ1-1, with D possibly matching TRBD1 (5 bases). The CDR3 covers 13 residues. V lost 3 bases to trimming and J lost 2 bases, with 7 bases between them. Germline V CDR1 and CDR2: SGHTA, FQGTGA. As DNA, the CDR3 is TGTGCCAGCAGCTTCAGGGAAAACACTGAAGCTTTCTTT. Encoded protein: CASSFRENTEAFF.

The CDR3 spells CASSYYRGSGEQYF. In nucleotides, the CDR3 is TGTGCCAGCAGTTACTACAGGGGTTCGGGAGAGCAGTACTTC. The chain has TRBV28 and TRBJ2-7, with 7 positions matching TRBD1. The CDR3 totals 14 residues. Per germline, CDR1 MDHEN and CDR2 SYDVKM. V was pared by 4 bases and J by 7 bases, with 10 bases of the junction left unmatched.

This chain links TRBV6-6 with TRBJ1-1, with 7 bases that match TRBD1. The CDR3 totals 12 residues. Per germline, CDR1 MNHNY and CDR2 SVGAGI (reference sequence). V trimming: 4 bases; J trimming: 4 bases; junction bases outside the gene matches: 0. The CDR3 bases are TGTGCCAGCAGTTGGGACAGCACTGAAGCTTTCTTT. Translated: CASSWDSTEAFF.

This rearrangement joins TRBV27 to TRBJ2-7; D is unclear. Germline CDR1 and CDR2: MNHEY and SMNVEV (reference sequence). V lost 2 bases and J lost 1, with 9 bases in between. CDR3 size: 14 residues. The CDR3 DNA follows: TGTGCCAGCAGTTTAAGTAGGCGTTCCTACGAGCAGTACTTC. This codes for CASSLSRRSYEQYF.

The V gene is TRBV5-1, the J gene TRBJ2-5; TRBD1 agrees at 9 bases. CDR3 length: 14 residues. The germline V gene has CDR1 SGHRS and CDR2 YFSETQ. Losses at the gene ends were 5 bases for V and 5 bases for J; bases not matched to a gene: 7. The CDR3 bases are TGCGCCAGCAGGTCGACAGGGGGAGAGGAGACCCAGTACTTC. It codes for CASRSTGGEETQYF.

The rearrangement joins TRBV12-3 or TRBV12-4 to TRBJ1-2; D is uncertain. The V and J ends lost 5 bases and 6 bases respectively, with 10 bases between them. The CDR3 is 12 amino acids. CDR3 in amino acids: CASSRLANGYTF. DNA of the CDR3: TGTGCCAGCAGTCGCCTGGCGAATGGCTACACCTTC.

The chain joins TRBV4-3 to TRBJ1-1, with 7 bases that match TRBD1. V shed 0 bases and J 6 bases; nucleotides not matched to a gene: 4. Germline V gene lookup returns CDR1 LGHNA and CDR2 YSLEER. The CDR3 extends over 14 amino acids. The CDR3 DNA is TGCGCCAGCAGCCAAGATGCCAGGGGGGCTGAAGCTTTCTTT. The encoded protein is CASSQDARGAEAFF.

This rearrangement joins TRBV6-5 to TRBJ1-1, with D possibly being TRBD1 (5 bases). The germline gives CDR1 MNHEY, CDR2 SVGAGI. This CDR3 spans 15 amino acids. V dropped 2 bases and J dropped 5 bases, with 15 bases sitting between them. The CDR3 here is CASSYHGQGRTEAFF. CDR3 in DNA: TGTGCCAGCAGTTACCATGGTCAGGGTAGGACTGAAGCTTTCTTT.

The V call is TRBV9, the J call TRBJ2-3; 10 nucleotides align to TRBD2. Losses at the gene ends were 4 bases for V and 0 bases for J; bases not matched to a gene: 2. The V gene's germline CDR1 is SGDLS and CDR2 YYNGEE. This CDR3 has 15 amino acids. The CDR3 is CASSTSGVSTDTQYF. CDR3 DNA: TGTGCCAGCAGCACTAGCGGGGTCAGCACAGATACGCAGTATTTT.

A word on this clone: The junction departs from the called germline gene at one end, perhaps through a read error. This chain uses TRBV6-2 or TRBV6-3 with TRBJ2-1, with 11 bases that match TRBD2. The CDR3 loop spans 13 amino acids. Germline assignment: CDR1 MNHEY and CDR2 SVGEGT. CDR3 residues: CASSYTTSGAPLF. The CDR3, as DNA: TGTGCCAGCAGTTATACGACTAGCGGGGCCCCACTCTTC.

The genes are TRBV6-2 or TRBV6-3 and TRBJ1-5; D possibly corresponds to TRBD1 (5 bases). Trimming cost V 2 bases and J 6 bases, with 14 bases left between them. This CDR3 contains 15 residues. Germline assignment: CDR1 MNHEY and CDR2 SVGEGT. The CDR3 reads CASSYGAGWIQPQHF. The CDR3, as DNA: TGTGCCAGCAGTTACGGGGCAGGGTGGATTCAGCCCCAGCATTTT.

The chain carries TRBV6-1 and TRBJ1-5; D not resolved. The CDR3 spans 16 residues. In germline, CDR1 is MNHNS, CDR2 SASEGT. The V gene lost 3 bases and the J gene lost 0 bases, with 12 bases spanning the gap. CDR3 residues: CASSDGLRLSNQPQHF. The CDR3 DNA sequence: TGTGCCAGCAGTGACGGGCTAAGACTTAGCAATCAGCCCCAGCATTTT.

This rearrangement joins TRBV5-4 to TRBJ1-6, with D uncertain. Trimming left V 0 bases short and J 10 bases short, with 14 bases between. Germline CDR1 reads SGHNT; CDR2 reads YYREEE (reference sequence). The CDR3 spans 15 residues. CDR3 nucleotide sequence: TGTGCCAGCAGCTTGGGTCCAGGATCGAGGTCACCCCTCCACTTT. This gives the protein CASSLGPGSRSPLHF.

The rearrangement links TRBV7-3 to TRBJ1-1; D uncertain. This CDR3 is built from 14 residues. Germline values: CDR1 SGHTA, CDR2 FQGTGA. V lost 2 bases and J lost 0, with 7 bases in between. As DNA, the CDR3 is TGTGCCAGCAGCTTATGGGCCGTGAACACTGAAGCTTTCTTT. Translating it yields CASSLWAVNTEAFF.

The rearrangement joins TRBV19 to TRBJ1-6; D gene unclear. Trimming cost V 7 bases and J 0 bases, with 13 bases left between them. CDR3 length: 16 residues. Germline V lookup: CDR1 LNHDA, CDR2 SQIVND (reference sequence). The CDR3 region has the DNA TGTGCCAGTACCTCCGTGGGGAGCTCCTATAATTCACCCCTCCACTTT. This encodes CASTSVGSSYNSPLHF.

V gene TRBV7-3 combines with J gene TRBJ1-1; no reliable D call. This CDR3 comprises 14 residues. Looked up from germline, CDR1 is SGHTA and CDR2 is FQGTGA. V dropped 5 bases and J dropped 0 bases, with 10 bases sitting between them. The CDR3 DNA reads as TGTGCCAGCAGCCCCGCGGGGTTGAACACTGAAGCTTTCTTT. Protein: CASSPAGLNTEAFF.

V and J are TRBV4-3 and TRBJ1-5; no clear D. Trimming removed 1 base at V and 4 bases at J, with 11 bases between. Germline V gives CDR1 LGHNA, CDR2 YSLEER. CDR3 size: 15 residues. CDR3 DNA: TGCGCCAGCAGCCAAGGGAGGGTGGAAAATCAGCCCCAGCATTTT. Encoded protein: CASSQGRVENQPQHF.

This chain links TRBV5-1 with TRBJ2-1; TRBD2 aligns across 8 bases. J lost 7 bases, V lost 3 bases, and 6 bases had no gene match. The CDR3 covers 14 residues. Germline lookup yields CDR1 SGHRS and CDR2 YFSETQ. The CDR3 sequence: CASSSGGIRNEQFF. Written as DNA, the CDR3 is TGCGCCAGCAGCTCGGGGGGGATTCGTAATGAGCAGTTCTTC.

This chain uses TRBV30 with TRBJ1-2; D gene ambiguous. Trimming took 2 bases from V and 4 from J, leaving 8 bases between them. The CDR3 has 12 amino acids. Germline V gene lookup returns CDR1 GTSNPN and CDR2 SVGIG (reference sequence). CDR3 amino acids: CAWSSTFYGYTF. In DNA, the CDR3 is TGTGCCTGGAGTTCCACATTCTATGGCTACACCTTC. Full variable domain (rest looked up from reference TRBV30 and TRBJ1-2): SQTIHQWPATLVQPVGSPLSLECTVEGTSNPNLYWYRQAAGRGLQLLFYSVGIGQISSEVPQNLSASRPQDRQFILSSKKLLLSDSGFYLCAWSSTFYGYTFGSGTRLTVV.

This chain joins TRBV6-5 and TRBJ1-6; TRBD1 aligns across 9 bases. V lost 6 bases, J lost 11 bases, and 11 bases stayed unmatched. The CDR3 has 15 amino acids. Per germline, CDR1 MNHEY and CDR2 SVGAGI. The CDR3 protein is CASSSPGQGVTPLHF. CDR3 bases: TGTGCCAGCAGCTCCCCGGGACAGGGCGTAACACCCCTCCACTTT.

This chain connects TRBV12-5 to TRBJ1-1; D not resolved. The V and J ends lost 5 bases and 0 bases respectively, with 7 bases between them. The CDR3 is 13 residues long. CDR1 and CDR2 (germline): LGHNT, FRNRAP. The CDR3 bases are TGTGCTAGTGGTCTGGGTTTGAACACTGAAGCTTTCTTT. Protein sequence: CASGLGLNTEAFF.

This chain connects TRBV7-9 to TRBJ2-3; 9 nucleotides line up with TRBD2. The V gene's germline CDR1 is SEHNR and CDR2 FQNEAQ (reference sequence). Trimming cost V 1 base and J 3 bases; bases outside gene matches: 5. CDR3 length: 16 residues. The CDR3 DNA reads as TGTGCCAGCAGCTTAGATTTAGCGGGGGTGACAGATACGCAGTATTTT. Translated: CASSLDLAGVTDTQYF. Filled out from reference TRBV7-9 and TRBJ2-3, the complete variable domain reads DTGVSQNPRHKITKRGQNVTFRCDPISEHNRLYWYRQTLGQGPEFLTYFQNEAQLEKSRLLSDRFSAERPKGSFSTLEIQRTEQGDSAMYLCASSLDLAGVTDTQYFGPGTRLTVL.

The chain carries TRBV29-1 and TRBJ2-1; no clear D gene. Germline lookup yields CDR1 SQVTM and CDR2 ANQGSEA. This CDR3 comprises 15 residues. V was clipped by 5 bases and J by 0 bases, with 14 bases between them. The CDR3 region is CSVHTGPSSYNEQFF. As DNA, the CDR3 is TGCAGCGTTCATACCGGGCCGAGCTCCTACAATGAGCAGTTCTTC.

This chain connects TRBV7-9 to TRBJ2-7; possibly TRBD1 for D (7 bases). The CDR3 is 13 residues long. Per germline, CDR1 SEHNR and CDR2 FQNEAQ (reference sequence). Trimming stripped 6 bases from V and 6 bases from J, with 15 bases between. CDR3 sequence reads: CASRQTGEVEQYF. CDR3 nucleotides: TGTGCCAGCAGGCAAACAGGGGAGGTCGAGCAGTACTTC.

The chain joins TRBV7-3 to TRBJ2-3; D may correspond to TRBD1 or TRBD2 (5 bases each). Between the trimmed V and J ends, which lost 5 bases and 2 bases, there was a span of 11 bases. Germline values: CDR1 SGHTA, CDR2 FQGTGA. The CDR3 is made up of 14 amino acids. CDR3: CASSSGHHTDTQYF. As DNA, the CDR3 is TGTGCCAGCAGCAGCGGACACCACACAGATACGCAGTATTTT.

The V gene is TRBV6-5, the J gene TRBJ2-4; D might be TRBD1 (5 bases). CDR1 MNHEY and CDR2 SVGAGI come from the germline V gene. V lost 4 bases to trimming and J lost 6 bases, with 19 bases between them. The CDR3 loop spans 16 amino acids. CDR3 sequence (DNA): TGTGCCAGCAGTTCCCATCAGGGCGTCCCCTTAAACATTCAGTACTTC. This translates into CASSSHQGVPLNIQYF.

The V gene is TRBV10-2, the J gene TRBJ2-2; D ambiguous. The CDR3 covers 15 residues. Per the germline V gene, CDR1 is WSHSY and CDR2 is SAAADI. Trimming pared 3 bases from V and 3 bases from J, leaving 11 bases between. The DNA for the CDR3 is TGCGCCAGCAGTGACCCCTCCCGGGACACCGGGGAGCTGTTTTTT. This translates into CASSDPSRDTGELFF.